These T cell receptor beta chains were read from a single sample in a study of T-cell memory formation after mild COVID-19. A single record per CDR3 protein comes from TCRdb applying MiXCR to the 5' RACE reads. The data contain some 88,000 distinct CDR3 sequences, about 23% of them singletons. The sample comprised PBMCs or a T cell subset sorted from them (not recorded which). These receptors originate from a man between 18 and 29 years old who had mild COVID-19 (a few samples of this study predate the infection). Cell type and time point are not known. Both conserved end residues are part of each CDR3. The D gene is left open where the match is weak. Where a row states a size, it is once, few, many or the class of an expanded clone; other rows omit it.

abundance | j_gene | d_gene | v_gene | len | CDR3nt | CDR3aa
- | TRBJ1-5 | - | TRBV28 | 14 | TGTGCCAGCAGTTCCAGACAGTTCAATCAGCCCCAGCATTTT | CASSSRQFNQPQHF
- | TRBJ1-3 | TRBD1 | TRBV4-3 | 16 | TGCGCCAGCAGCCAGGGACAGGGGACGGCTGGAAACACCATATATTTT | CASSQGQGTAGNTIYF
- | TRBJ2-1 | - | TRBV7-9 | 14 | TGTGCCAGCAGCTTAGCGTTACAGTACAATGAGCAGTTCTTC | CASSLALQYNEQFF
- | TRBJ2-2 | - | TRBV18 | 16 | TGTGCCAGCTCACCACCGAGCAGGGAAGGCACCGGGGAGCTGTTTTTT | CASSPPSREGTGELFF
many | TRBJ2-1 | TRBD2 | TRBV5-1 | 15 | TGCGCCAGCAGCTTGGAAGCTAGCGGGGGGACCGATCAGTTCTTC | CASSLEASGGTDQFF
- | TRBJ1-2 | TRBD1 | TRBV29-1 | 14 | TGCAGCGCTGAGCGGACAGGGGGCAACTATGGCTACACCTTC | CSAERTGGNYGYTF
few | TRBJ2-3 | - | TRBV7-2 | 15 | TGTGCCAGCAGCTTCCTCGGGGGCAGCACAGATACGCAGTATTTT | CASSFLGGSTDTQYF
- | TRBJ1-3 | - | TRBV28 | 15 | TGTGCCAGCAGTTTCGGTTCGTCAGGGCTTGACACCATATATTTT | CASSFGSSGLDTIYF
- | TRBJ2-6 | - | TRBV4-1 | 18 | TGCGCCAGCAGCCAAAGAGGGGCAACCCTCTCTGGGGCCAACGTCCTGACTTTC | CASSQRGATLSGANVLTF
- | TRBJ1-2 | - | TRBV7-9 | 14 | TGTGCCAGCAGCTTAGGTCTGCAGGGTTGGGGCTACACCTTC | CASSLGLQGWGYTF
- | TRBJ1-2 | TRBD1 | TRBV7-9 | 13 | TGTGCCAGCAGCCCAGGACAGGGCTCTGGCTACACCTTC | CASSPGQGSGYTF
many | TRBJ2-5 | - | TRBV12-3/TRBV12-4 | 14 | TGTGCCAGCAGTTTAGGGGCAGGGCAAGAGACCCAGTACTTC | CASSLGAGQETQYF
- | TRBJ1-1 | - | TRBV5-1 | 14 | TGCGCCAGCAGCTTACAGGGAGGGAACACTGAAGCTTTCTTT | CASSLQGGNTEAFF
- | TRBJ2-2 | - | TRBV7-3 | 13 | TGTGCCAGCAGCCTCCCCTCCCCCGGGGAGCTGTTTTTT | CASSLPSPGELFF
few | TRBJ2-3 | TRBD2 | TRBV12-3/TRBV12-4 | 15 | TGTGCCAGCAGCACGACTAGCGGGGGGACAGATACGCAGTATTTT | CASSTTSGGTDTQYF
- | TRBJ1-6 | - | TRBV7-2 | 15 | TGTGCCAGCAGCTTAAGCTACAGGGCTGGTTCACCCCTCCACTTT | CASSLSYRAGSPLHF
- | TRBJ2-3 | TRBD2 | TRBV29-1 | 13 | TGCAGCGTTGTTGCGGGGGGCACAGATACGCAGTATTTT | CSVVAGGTDTQYF
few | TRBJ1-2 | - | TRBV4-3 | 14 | TGCGCCAGCAGCCAAGATCACGGGGGGCAAGGCTACACCTTC | CASSQDHGGQGYTF
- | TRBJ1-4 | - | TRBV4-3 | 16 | TGCGCCAGCAGCCAAGAATCGCGGGATTTGAATGAAAAACTGTTTTTT | CASSQESRDLNEKLFF
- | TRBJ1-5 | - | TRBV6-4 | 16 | TGTGCCAGCAGCCCCCCGGGACGCTGGAGCAATCAGCCCCAGCATTTT | CASSPPGRWSNQPQHF
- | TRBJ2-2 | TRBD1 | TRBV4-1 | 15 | TGCGCCAGCAGCCCCCGGACAGGGAACACCGGGGAGCTGTTTTTT | CASSPRTGNTGELFF
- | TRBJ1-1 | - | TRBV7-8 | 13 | TGTGCCAGCAGCTCGGCAGGGAACACTGAAGCTTTCTTT | CASSSAGNTEAFF
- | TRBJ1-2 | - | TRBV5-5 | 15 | TGTGCCAGCAGCTTTAATACCGGGACGACCTATGGCTACACCTTC | CASSFNTGTTYGYTF
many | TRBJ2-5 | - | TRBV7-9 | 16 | TGTGCCAGCAGTCCAACCCCTGGGCCGGCGGGAGAGACCCAGTACTTC | CASSPTPGPAGETQYF
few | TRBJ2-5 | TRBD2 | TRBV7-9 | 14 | TGTGCCAGCAGCGGGGAGCGGGAACAAGAGACCCAGTACTTC | CASSGEREQETQYF
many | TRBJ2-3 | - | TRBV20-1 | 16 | TGCAGTGCTAGGGGCTTTCTAGCAAATAGCTCCGATACGCAGTATTTT | CSARGFLANSSDTQYF
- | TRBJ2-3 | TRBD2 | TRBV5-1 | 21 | TGCGCCAGCAGCTTGGCCGTTACTAGCGGGGAGCAGGGTTATCGCACAGATACGCAGTATTTT | CASSLAVTSGEQGYRTDTQYF
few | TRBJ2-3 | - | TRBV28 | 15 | TGTGCCAGCAGACAGACAGGACGGGCCACAGATACGCAGTATTTT | CASRQTGRATDTQYF
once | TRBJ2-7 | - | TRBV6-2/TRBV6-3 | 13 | TGTGCCAGCAGTTACTTGCAGATCTACGAGCAGTACTTC | CASSYLQIYEQYF
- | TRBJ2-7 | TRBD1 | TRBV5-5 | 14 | TGTGCCAGCAGCTTGGACAGGGGGCCTTACGAGCAGTACTTC | CASSLDRGPYEQYF
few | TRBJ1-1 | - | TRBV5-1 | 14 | TGCGCCAGCAGCTTGGAAGGGTTTGGCACTGAAGCTTTCTTT | CASSLEGFGTEAFF
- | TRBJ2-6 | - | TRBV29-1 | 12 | TGCAGCGTCGATGCTGGGGCCAACGTCCTGACTTTC | CSVDAGANVLTF
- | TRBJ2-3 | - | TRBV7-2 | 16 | TGTGCCAGCAGCTTAGCGCCGGGCGGGGCAAGGGATACGCAGTATTTT | CASSLAPGGARDTQYF
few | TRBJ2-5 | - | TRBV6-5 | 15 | TGTGCCAGCAGTCCTGGAGGCGGGCGCCAAGAGACCCAGTACTTC | CASSPGGGRQETQYF
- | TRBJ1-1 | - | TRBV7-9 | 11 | TGTGCCAGCAGCCCTTTTCCTGAAGCTTTCTTT | CASSPFPEAFF
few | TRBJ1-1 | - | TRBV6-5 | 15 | TGTGCCACTTCTAATGGGGGGACACCTAACACTGAAGCTTTCTTT | CATSNGGTPNTEAFF
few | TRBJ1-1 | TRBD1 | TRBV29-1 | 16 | TGCAGCGGGTTGCCGGGACAGGCGGGGGCGGCCACTGAAGCTTTCTTT | CSGLPGQAGAATEAFF
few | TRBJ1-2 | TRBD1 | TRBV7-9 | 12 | TGTGCCAGCAGCACACAGGGGGATGGCTACACCTTC | CASSTQGDGYTF
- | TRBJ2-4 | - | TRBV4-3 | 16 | TGCGCCAGCAGCCAAGATCCAGGCCCAGCCAAAAACATTCAGTACTTC | CASSQDPGPAKNIQYF
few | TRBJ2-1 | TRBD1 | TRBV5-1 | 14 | TGCGCCAGCAGCTGGGCAGGGGGCTACAATGAGCAGTTCTTC | CASSWAGGYNEQFF
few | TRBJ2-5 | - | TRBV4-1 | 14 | TGCGCCAGCAGCCAAAGCCCCTTAACAGAGACCCAGTACTTC | CASSQSPLTETQYF
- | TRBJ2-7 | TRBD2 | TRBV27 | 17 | TGTGCCAGCAGTTCGACTAGCGGGGGGGCCATATTTAACGAGCAGTACTTC | CASSSTSGGAIFNEQYF
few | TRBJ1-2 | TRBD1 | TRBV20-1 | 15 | TGCAGTGCTAGAGACGCGGGACAGGGGGTCTGGGGCTACACCTTC | CSARDAGQGVWGYTF
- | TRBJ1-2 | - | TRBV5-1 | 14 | TGCGCCAGCAGCCCCGCCAATGGGGTTGATGGCTACACCTTC | CASSPANGVDGYTF
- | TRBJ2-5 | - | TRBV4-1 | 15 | TGCGCCAGCAGCCAGGGCACCACTAGACGGGAGACCCAGTACTTC | CASSQGTTRRETQYF
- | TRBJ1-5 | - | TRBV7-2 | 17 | TGTGCCAGCAGCTTAGATTACCGGGTCGAGGGCAATCAGCCCCAGCATTTT | CASSLDYRVEGNQPQHF
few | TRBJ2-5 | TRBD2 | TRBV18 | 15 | TGTGCCAGCTCACCCCTAGCGGGGGCCCCTGAGACCCAGTACTTC | CASSPLAGAPETQYF
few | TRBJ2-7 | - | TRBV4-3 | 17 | TGCGCCAGCAGCCAAGATGGCCCCTGGGCAGGGCTTCGGGAGCAGTACTTC | CASSQDGPWAGLREQYF
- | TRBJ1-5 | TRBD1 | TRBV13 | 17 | TGTGCCAGCAGCTCGGGACAGCGACACTTTAGCAATCAGCCCCAGCATTTT | CASSSGQRHFSNQPQHF
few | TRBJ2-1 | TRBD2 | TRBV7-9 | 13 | TGTGCCAGCACCGGGGGGACGAACAATGAGCAGTTCTTC | CASTGGTNNEQFF
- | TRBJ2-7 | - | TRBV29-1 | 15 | TGCAGCGTTGAAGATCGGGGAGCTACTTCATGGGAGCAGTACTTC | CSVEDRGATSWEQYF